Presented here are 13 T cell receptor beta chains from one specimen sequenced in a study of OX40 agonist ivuxolimab in advanced cancers. Here immunoSEQ multiplex PCR was the method, and the copy in TCRdb shows in-frame clones only, minus some. Among 65,000 to 95,000 clones listed, over 85% were seen once. The sequencing here drew on CD4+ or CD8+ T cells sorted from blood, taken in a trial of the OX40 agonist ivuxolimab. These receptors all stem from an adult with an advanced solid tumor such as melanoma, head and neck, liver or kidney cancer.

The V and J genes are TRBV5-4 and TRBJ2-7; 11 bases map to TRBD1. This CDR3 comprises 16 residues. The J segment lost 4 bases and the V segment lost 4 bases, leaving 10 bases of the junction unmatched. Looked up from germline, CDR1 is SGHNT and CDR2 is YYREEE (reference sequence). The CDR3 sequence is CASSRIGTGGHYEQYF. The CDR3 DNA sequence: TGTGCCAGCAGCCGCATCGGGACAGGGGGGCATTACGAGCAGTACTTC.

The chain has TRBV4-2 and TRBJ2-5; 8 bases are shared with TRBD2. The length of the CDR3 is 15 residues. CDR1 and CDR2 (germline): LGHNA, YNFKEQ. With 1 base clipped from V and 4 bases from J, the junction kept 5 bases outside the gene matches. CDR3 bases: TGTGCCAGCAGCCAAGCCGACAGCGGGGGAGAGACCCAGTACTTC. Translated: CASSQADSGGETQYF.

This sequence joins TRBV6-1 and TRBJ2-2; D call uncertain. CDR1 MNHNS and CDR2 SASEGT come from the germline V gene. The CDR3 totals 13 residues. With 0 bases removed from V and 6 bases from J, the gap between germline ends came to 5 bases. CDR3 DNA: TGTGCCAGCAGTGAAGCGGAAGCCGGGGAGCTGTTTTTT. Translated: CASSEAEAGELFF.

V is TRBV18 and J is TRBJ2-1; 9 bases agree with TRBD1. The CDR3 has 15 residues. With V trimmed by 3 bases and J by 4 bases, 4 bases remained unmatched. The germline CDR1 and CDR2 sequences are KGHSH and LQKENI. CDR3 nucleotides: TGTGCCAGCTCACCTCCGGGACAGGGTTACAATGAGCAGTTCTTC. Translation gives CASSPPGQGYNEQFF.

The V gene is TRBV5-4, the J gene TRBJ2-7; D is unclear. CDR3 size: 11 residues. The V gene's germline CDR1 is SGHNT and CDR2 YYREEE (reference sequence). Trimming shortened V by 3 bases and J by 5 bases, and 6 bases separated the two germline ends. The chain's CDR3 is CASSSLDEQYF. CDR3 coding DNA: TGTGCCAGCAGCTCATTAGACGAGCAGTACTTC.

The chain joins TRBV6-5 to TRBJ2-4; D is ambiguous. V was trimmed by 0 bases and J by 10 bases, leaving 10 bases between them. This CDR3 comprises 13 residues. Germline V gene lookup returns CDR1 MNHEY and CDR2 SVGAGI. CDR3 in amino acids: CASSYSGTMIQYF. In DNA, the CDR3 is TGTGCCAGCAGTTACTCAGGCACCATGATTCAGTACTTC.

The rearrangement uses TRBV6-1 and TRBJ1-6, with D hard to call. V was shortened by 2 bases and J by 8 bases, with 13 bases between the two germline ends. From germline, CDR1 is MNHNS and CDR2 SASEGT. This CDR3 region has 15 residues. The CDR3 reads CASSEPRRPDSPLHF. CDR3 nucleotides: TGTGCCAGCAGTGAACCCCGGAGGCCCGATTCACCCCTCCACTTT.

V is TRBV29-1 and J is TRBJ2-1, with TRBD2 matching 12 bases. CDR3 length: 17 amino acids. Germline V gene data show CDR1 as SQVTM and CDR2 as ANQGSEA. Unmatched junction bases numbered 9, after V lost 6 bases and J lost 0 bases. The CDR3 here is CSVLTSGRAGSYNEQFF. CDR3 DNA sequence: TGCAGCGTCTTGACTAGCGGGAGAGCGGGCTCCTACAATGAGCAGTTCTTC.

With respect to this clone: A junction boundary mismatches the germline segment, possibly from a read error. The chain joins TRBV2 to TRBJ2-5, with D perhaps TRBD2 (6 bases). There are 14 residues in the CDR3. CDR1 is SNHLY, CDR2 FYNNEI, per germline. The CDR3: CASREGAGQETQYF. As DNA, the CDR3 is TGTGCCAGCAGGGAAGGTGCGGGGCAAGAGACCCAGTACTTC. The variable domain in full, with the rest retrieved from reference TRBV2 and TRBJ2-5, is EPEVTQTPSHQVTQMGQEVILRCVPISNHLYFYWYRQILGQKVEFLVSFYNNEISEKSEIFDDQFSVERPDGSNFTLKIRSTKLEDSAMYFCASREGAGQETQYFGPGTRLLVL.

The chain has TRBV9 and TRBJ2-2; D gene uncertain. This CDR3 region has 14 residues. Germline loops: CDR1 SGDLS, CDR2 YYNGEE. Trimming stripped 3 bases from V and 2 bases from J, with 8 bases between. Written as DNA, the CDR3 is TGTGCCAGCAGCGGTGACACCAACACCGGGGAGCTGTTTTTT. Translated: CASSGDTNTGELFF.

CDR3 DNA: TGTGCCAGCAGTTTACGGGACAGGGGGGTCTCTGAAGCTTTCTTT. It translates to CASSLRDRGVSEAFF. The chain is built from TRBV28 and TRBJ1-1, with 11 bases lining up with TRBD1. This CDR3 is built from 15 residues. Germline loops: CDR1 MDHEN, CDR2 SYDVKM. V shed 2 bases and J 6 bases; nucleotides not matched to a gene: 5.

The rearrangement uses TRBV6-5 and TRBJ1-5; D is uncertain. The length of the CDR3 is 15 residues. Looked up from germline, CDR1 is MNHEY and CDR2 is SVGAGI. V was clipped by 5 bases and J by 2 bases, with 13 bases between them. The CDR3 reads CASSQRYGGNQPQHF. The CDR3 coding sequence is TGTGCCAGCAGTCAGAGGTACGGGGGCAATCAGCCCCAGCATTTT.

This clone was recorded once. The rearrangement joins TRBV4-1 to TRBJ2-2, with no clear D. Trimming removed 1 base at V and 4 bases at J, with 10 bases between. In germline, CDR1 is MGHRA, CDR2 YSYEKL. The CDR3 length is 15 residues. CDR3 in amino acids: CASSQGMASTGELFF. CDR3 nucleotide sequence: TGCGCCAGCAGCCAAGGGATGGCCAGCACCGGGGAGCTGTTTTTT.